This TCR beta chain was identified in a study of blood T cells in healthy people across ages (dated by TCRdb to 2014 to 2015). In terms of the full investigation: Template switching captured roughly one uniquely barcoded TCR beta cDNA molecule per two T cells in model experiments. Using the same blood draw, the study looked at two additional independent replicas of 1 million unique cDNA reads for two donors, one aged 18 to 30 and the other aged 80 or older. Donors of different ages were randomly distributed across sequencing lanes to avoid experimental bias. Using deep sequencing normalized with unique cDNA molecular identifiers, the study measured how TCR beta repertoire diversity changes with age. Donors were grouped into four age groups: young (average roughly 15 years), middle-aged (roughly 37), aged (roughly 67) and long-lived (less than 85).

This clonotype showed up just once. Its antigen is not yet known. There are no base qualities to consult, and no much larger clone falls within one base. A solitary read yields weak support. The roughly 39 donors, aged roughly 6 to 95 years, were systemically healthy Caucasian individuals from Russia. Each donor gave 9.5 to 10 milliliters of peripheral blood, drawn into EDTA-treated Vacutainer tubes. PBMCs were isolated by Ficoll-Paque density-gradient centrifugation, with at least 6 million obtained per sample. Total RNA was extracted from PBMCs with Trizol reagent, with at least 6 micrograms obtained per sample. For every donor, an aliquot of PBMCs went through flow cytometry to measure the percentages of naive CD45RAhigh/CD27high T cells. The library was obtained by 5' RACE. The sequencer was an Illumina HiSeq 2500. A second roughly 6 to 12 cycle PCR used a sample-barcoded 5' primer and a J-beta primer mix. A template-switch 5' adaptor carrying 12 random nucleotides introduced a unique molecular identifier onto each TCR beta cDNA molecule. Each sample yielded at least 3 million CDR3-containing paired-end reads. The Mint cDNA synthesis kit, primed by a TRBC-specific oligonucleotide, was used to synthesize first-strand cDNA from all RNA. After uracil-DNA glycosylase treatment, a first 18-cycle PCR used universal primers M1SS and BC2_uni_R on all cDNA. Turning to the authors' computational methods: For normalization, 1 million high-quality reads, each with a distinct molecular identifier, were randomly selected from each sample. Reads sharing molecular identifiers were discarded rather than binned into consensus sequences. MiTCR, run with a Q25 quality threshold and the strictest error-elimination algorithm, handled CDR3 identification, clonotype clustering and error correction. A nonparametric unseen species model with Euler transformation was used to estimate lower-bound total TCR beta diversity. The public reads were reprocessed in TCRdb via fastp at Q25 and MiXCR, keeping in-frame beta chains. Every distinct CDR3 protein forms one entry, paired with its most common genes and DNA. These V and J calls originate from TCRdb's pipeline instead of the authors' own analysis. The sample yields about 680,000 distinct CDR3 sequences; around half were counted once. The ten largest clones represent 25% to 35% of the sample.

Inclusive of the bounding cysteine and phenylalanine, the CDR3 is 17 residues long. Only CDR3 DNA remains: 51 bases, in frame from the first base. According to the germline V gene, CDR1 reads LGHNA and CDR2 reads YSLEER. A distance of 19 bases separates the germline ends of V and J, which lose 0 bases and 8 bases respectively. Findings and caveats that apply to the study as a whole: As age increased, observed TCR beta diversity per million T cells dropped in a roughly linear way, and a significant reduction was already evident by age 40. Observed TCR beta diversity correlated strongly with the percentage of naive T cells measured by flow cytometry. The CMV infection status of donors was not known, potentially confounding age-related changes in expanded clonotypes. Total diversity estimates from one million sequenced T cells were considered lower bounds and underestimates. Compared with the aged group, more naive CD4+ T cells, fewer expanded clones and increased TCR diversity were shown by the long-lived group, suggesting age selection. Bulk unsorted PBMC profiling prevented conclusive comparison of naive and antigen-experienced compartments.

The receptor chain draws on TRBV4-3 and TRBJ1-4; 5 matching bases give a weak D call of TRBD1. The specimen sequenced was blood. The TCR comes from a woman in her sixties or seventies in good health. The DNA reads TGCGCCAGCAGCCAAGAGTTAGGGACGTCTTCTGTGGAAAAACTGTTTTTT. Its product reads: CASSQELGTSSVEKLFF.